This T cell receptor (beta chain) was sequenced in a study of blood T cell repertoires in COVID-19. Assay used: immunoSEQ multiplex PCR; TCRdb lists only in-frame clones, some missing. The data hold about 80,000 clones, with more than 80% observed a single time. Germline CDR1 and CDR2: SGDLS and YYNGEE. The CDR3 runs 14 residues. V shed 7 bases and J 3 bases; nucleotides not matched to a gene: 7. Sample: peripheral blood. This TCR derives from a human donor in a cohort sampled during active COVID-19. The chain joins TRBV9 to TRBJ2-1, with 7 bases lining up with TRBD2. CDR3 sequence reads: CASGAGERYNEQFF. Written as DNA, the CDR3 is TGTGCCAGCGGGGCGGGGGAACGCTACAATGAGCAGTTCTTC.